These 5 T cell receptor beta chains share one sample of origin, sequenced in a study of CD4 T cells in relation to SARS-CoV-2 and coronaviruses. The unexposed donors gave CD4+ T cells in about 2010-2019, prior to COVID-19. The cells were cultured for around ten days before CD4+ T cells were isolated. Here immunoSEQ multiplex PCR was the method, and the copy in TCRdb shows in-frame clones only, minus some. The table has about 22,000 clones, over 70% seen once. Which antigens these TCRs recognize remains unknown. The sequencing sample was made of CD4+ T cells from PBMCs, cultured in vitro. These receptors all come from a human donor in good health.

The J gene is TRBJ1-6, the V gene TRBV5-4; 9 bases agree with TRBD1. With 2 bases clipped from V and 9 bases from J, the junction kept 3 bases outside the gene matches. The CDR3 length is 14 residues. Germline V gene data show CDR1 as SGHNT and CDR2 as YYREEE (reference sequence). DNA for the CDR3: TGTGCCAGCAGCTTTGGGACAGGGACTTCACCCCTCCACTTT. Translated: CASSFGTGTSPLHF.

The chain employs TRBV6-4 and TRBJ1-6, with a tentative D call TRBD1 (6 bases). CDR3 size: 13 residues. V lost 4 bases, J lost 13 bases, and 14 bases lay in between. Looked up from germline, CDR1 is MRHNA and CDR2 is SNTAGT. The CDR3 DNA reads as TGTGCCAGCAGTGCCGAACCACAGGGTCCCCTCCACTTT. This translates into CASSAEPQGPLHF.

V usage is TRBV11-3 and J usage is TRBJ2-1; TRBD2 aligns across 11 bases. Germline V gives CDR1 SGHNT, CDR2 YENEEA. With 5 bases clipped from V and 5 bases from J, the junction kept 8 bases outside the gene matches. The CDR3 has 16 residues. The CDR3 region has the DNA TGTGCCAGCAGCGCAGCCGGGACTAGCGGAGACAATGAGCAGTTCTTC. It codes for CASSAAGTSGDNEQFF.

This clone was observed once. The chain is built from TRBV3-1 (or the pseudogene TRBV3-2) and TRBJ1-1; D is undetermined. CDR1 and CDR2 (germline): LGHDT, YNNKEL (reference sequence). Deletions cut 5 bases from V and 0 bases from J, with 4 bases between. CDR3 length equals 12 residues. This chain's CDR3 is CASSYMNTEAFF. The CDR3 DNA sequence: TGTGCCAGCAGCTACATGAACACTGAAGCTTTCTTT.

J is TRBJ2-1 and V is TRBV7-3, with 7 bases aligning to TRBD2. Germline trimming cut 5 bases from V and 2 bases from J; bases unmatched to any gene: 9. Germline CDR1 and CDR2: SGHTA and FQGTGA. This CDR3 has 16 residues. The CDR3 region has the DNA TGTGCCAGCAGCCCAAGTCGGGAGGCCGCCTACAATGAGCAGTTCTTC. Protein: CASSPSREAAYNEQFF.